These 10 T cell receptor beta chains originate from one sample sequenced in a study of control samples from healthy donors and cancer patients. The method was immunoSEQ multiplex PCR; TCRdb's version includes in-frame clones alone and lacks a portion of them. The repertoire consists of about 55,000 clones, with around 90% occurring once and the leading ten covering about 3.8%. The sample consisted of blood. The receptors were gathered from a man aged 50-60 years in good health.

This clone showed up just once. This chain connects TRBV25-1 to TRBJ2-1, with D perhaps assigned TRBD1 or TRBD2 (5 bases each). CDR1 and CDR2 (germline): MGHDK, SYGVNS. This CDR3 has 14 residues. The V gene lost 4 bases and the J gene lost 3 bases, with 10 bases spanning the gap. The CDR3 DNA reads as TGTGCCAGCAGTGTGGGGGATTTCTACAATGAGCAGTTCTTC. It is translated as CASSVGDFYNEQFF. Complete variable domain (other parts from reference TRBV25-1 and TRBJ2-1): EADIYQTPRYLVIGTGKKITLECSQTMGHDKMYWYQQDPGMELHLIHYSYGVNSTEKGDLSSESTVSRIRTEHFPLTLESARPSHTSQYLCASSVGDFYNEQFFGPGTRLTVL.

The chain is built from TRBV10-2 and TRBJ1-4, with TRBD1 identical over 7 bases. The CDR3 is made up of 15 amino acids. Germline V gene lookup returns CDR1 WSHSY and CDR2 SAAADI. The trim removed 4 bases at V and 0 bases at J, leaving 2 bases unmatched. CDR3 loop: CASSGQGATNEKLFF. CDR3 DNA: TGCGCCAGCAGTGGGCAGGGGGCAACTAATGAAAAACTGTTTTTT.

This clone was counted a few times. This sequence joins TRBV5-1 and TRBJ1-2; maybe TRBD1 (6 bases). Trimming took off 0 bases at V and 6 bases at J, with 12 bases between the two ends. The length of the CDR3 is 14 residues. CDR1 is SGHRS and CDR2 is YFSETQ in the germline V gene. CDR3 nucleotides: TGCGCCAGCAGCTTGGATGGGGACACCAATGGCTACACCTTC. It yields the protein CASSLDGDTNGYTF.

The chain uses TRBV27 and TRBJ2-7, with 7 bases that match TRBD1. The CDR3 is 13 residues long. V gave up 8 bases and J gave up 7 bases; unmatched junction bases: 11. Germline lookup yields CDR1 MNHEY and CDR2 SMNVEV (reference sequence). The CDR3 protein is CASSDRPFGEQYF. The CDR3 nucleotides are TGTGCCAGCTCGGACAGGCCCTTTGGGGAGCAGTACTTC.

Comment on this clone: The sample contains more than one DNA sequence encoding this CDR3. The chain employs TRBV7-2 and TRBJ2-7; 12 nucleotides align to TRBD2. Germline loops: CDR1 SGHTA, CDR2 FQGNSA. CDR3 length equals 15 residues. V lost 5 bases, J lost 0 bases, and 2 bases stayed unmatched. The CDR3 reads CASSLTSGSSYEQYF. The CDR3 DNA sequence: TGTGCCAGCAGCCTGACTAGCGGGAGCTCCTACGAGCAGTACTTC.

V usage is TRBV5-1 and J usage is TRBJ2-6, with 7 bases aligning to TRBD1. The CDR3 length is 20 residues. CDR1 and CDR2 from the germline V gene are SGHRS and YFSETQ. V was clipped by 2 bases and J by 2 bases; unmatched bases: 16. The CDR3 region has the DNA TGCGCCAGCAGCTTTCCGAAACAGGGGAGTCTAAGTGCTGGGGCCAACGTCCTGACTTTC. Protein sequence: CASSFPKQGSLSAGANVLTF.

This sequence joins TRBV19 and TRBJ1-3; D remains ambiguous. The germline gives CDR1 LNHDA, CDR2 SQIVND (reference sequence). The CDR3 totals 15 residues. V lost 7 bases and J lost 0, with 13 bases in between. The CDR3 DNA sequence: TGTGCCAGTACCGACCACGGTGGCTCTGGAAACACCATATATTTT. Amino acids: CASTDHGGSGNTIYF.

The chain combines TRBV12-3 or TRBV12-4 with TRBJ1-1; D ambiguous. V was shortened by 3 bases and J by 2 bases, with 7 bases between the two germline ends. The CDR3 consists of 13 residues. CDR3 bases: TGTGCCAGCAGTTTCGGCCCCAACACTGAAGCTTTCTTT. Translating gives CASSFGPNTEAFF.

This rearrangement joins TRBV2 to TRBJ1-6; 7 bases agree with TRBD1. This CDR3 has 16 amino acids. J was trimmed by 11 bases and V by 5 bases; bases with no gene match: 15. CDR1 SNHLY and CDR2 FYNNEI come from the germline V gene. Here the CDR3 DNA reads TGTGCCAGCAGTCCCGACCCGACAGGGAGATCAACACCCCTCCACTTT. It translates to CASSPDPTGRSTPLHF.

CDR3 in amino acids: CASSSRREGEQYF. The CDR3 DNA reads TGTGCCAGCAGCTCACGGCGGGAGGGCGAGCAGTACTTC. V usage is TRBV7-8 and J usage is TRBJ2-7; TRBD2 matches at 9 bases. The CDR3 has 13 amino acids. CDR1 is SGHVS and CDR2 is FQNEAQ in the germline V gene. J lost 6 bases, V lost 4 bases, and 4 bases had no gene match.